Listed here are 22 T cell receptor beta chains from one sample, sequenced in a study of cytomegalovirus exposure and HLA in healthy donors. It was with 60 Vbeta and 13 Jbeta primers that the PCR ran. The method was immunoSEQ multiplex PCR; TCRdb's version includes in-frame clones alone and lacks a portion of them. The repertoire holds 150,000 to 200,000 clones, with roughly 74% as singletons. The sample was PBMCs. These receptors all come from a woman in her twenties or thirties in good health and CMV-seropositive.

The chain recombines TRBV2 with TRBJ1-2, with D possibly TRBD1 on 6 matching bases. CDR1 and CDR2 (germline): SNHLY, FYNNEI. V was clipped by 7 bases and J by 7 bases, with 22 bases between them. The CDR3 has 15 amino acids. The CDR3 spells CASTGGGASQAGYTF. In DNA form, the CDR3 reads TGTGCCAGCACGGGCGGGGGGGCGAGTCAGGCTGGCTACACCTTC. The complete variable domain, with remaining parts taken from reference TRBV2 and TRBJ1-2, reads EPEVTQTPSHQVTQMGQEVILRCVPISNHLYFYWYRQILGQKVEFLVSFYNNEISEKSEIFDDQFSVERPDGSNFTLKIRSTKLEDSAMYFCASTGGGASQAGYTFGSGTRLTVV.

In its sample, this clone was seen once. CDR3 residues: CASSFNRELPYEQYF. For the CDR3, the DNA is TGTGCCAGCAGCTTTAACAGGGAACTTCCCTACGAGCAGTACTTC. This chain links TRBV7-3 with TRBJ2-7, with a tentative D call TRBD1 (6 bases). This CDR3 region has 15 residues. Trimming removed 3 bases at V and 2 bases at J, with 14 bases between. Looked up from germline, CDR1 is SGHTA and CDR2 is FQGTGA.

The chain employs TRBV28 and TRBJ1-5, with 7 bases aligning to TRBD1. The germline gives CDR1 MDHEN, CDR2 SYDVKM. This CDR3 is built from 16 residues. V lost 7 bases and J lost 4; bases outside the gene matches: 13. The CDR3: CASTRGQATPNQPQHF. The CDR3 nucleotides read TGTGCCAGCACCAGAGGACAGGCGACTCCGAATCAGCCCCAGCATTTT. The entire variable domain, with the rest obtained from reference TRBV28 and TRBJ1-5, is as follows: DVKVTQSSRYLVKRTGEKVFLECVQDMDHENMFWYRQDPGLGLRLIYFSYDVKMKEKGDIPEGYSVSREKKERFSLILESASTNQTSMYLCASTRGQATPNQPQHFGDGTRLSIL.

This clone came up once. For the CDR3, the DNA is TGCGCCAGCAGCAGGGGGACAGGGAACGCAGATACGCAGTATTTT. Protein sequence: CASSRGTGNADTQYF. The chain links TRBV5-1 to TRBJ2-3, with 9 bases aligning to TRBD1. From germline, CDR1 is SGHRS and CDR2 YFSETQ. Trimming at V came to 4 bases and at J to 4 bases, leaving 7 bases not matched to a gene. This CDR3 comprises 15 residues.

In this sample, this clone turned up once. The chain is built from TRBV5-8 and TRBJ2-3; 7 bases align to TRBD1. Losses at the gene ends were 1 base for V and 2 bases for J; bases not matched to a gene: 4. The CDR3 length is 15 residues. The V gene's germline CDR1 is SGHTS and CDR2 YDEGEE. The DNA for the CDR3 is TGTGCCAGCAGCTTGAGGGGGCTCTACACAGATACGCAGTATTTT. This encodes CASSLRGLYTDTQYF.

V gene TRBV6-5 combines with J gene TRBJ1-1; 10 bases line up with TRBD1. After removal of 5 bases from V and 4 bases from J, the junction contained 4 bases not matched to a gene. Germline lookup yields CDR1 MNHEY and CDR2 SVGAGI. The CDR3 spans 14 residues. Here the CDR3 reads CASSRTGGLTEAFF. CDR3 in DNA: TGTGCCAGCAGTAGGACAGGGGGGCTCACTGAAGCTTTCTTT.

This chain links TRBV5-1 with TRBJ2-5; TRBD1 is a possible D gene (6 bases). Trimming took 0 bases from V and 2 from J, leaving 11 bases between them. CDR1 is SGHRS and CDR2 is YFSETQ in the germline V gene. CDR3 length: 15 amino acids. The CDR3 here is CASSLGTDRQETQYF. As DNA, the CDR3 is TGCGCCAGCAGCTTGGGGACAGACCGTCAAGAGACCCAGTACTTC.

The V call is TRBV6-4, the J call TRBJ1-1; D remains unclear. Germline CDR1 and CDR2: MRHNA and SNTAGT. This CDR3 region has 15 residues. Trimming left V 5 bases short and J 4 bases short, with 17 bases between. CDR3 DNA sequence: TGTGCCAGCAGTCCCGACATGCGGAGGTTCACTGAAGCTTTCTTT. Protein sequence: CASSPDMRRFTEAFF.

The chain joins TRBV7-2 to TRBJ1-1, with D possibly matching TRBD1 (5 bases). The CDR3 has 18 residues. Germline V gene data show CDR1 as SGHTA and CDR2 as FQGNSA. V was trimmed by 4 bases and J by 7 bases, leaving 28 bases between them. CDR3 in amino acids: CASSSVGYLGTSLDEAFF. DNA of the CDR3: TGTGCCAGCAGCTCAGTGGGCTACCTAGGGACTTCGCTGGATGAAGCTTTCTTT.

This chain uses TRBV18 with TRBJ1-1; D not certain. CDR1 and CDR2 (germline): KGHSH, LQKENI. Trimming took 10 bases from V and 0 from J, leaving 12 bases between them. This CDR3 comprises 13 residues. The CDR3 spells CATQGVMNTEAFF. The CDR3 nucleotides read TGTGCCACGCAAGGAGTGATGAACACTGAAGCTTTCTTT.

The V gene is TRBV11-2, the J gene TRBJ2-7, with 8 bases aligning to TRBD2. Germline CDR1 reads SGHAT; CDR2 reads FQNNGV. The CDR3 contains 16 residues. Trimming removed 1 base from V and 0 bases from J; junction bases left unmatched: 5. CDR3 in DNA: TGTGCCAGCAGCTTAGCGGCGGGAGGTTTCTCCTACGAGCAGTACTTC. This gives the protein CASSLAAGGFSYEQYF.

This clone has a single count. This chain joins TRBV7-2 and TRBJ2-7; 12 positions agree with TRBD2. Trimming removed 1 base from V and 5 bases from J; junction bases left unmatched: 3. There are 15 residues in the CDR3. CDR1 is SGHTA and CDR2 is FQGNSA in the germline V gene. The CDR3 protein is CASSLETSGSHEQYF. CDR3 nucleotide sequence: TGTGCCAGCAGCTTAGAGACTAGCGGGAGCCACGAGCAGTACTTC.

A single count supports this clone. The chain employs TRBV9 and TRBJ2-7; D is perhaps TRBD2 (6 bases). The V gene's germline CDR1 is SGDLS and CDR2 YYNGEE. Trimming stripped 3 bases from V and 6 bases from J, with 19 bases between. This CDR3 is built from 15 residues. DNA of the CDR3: TGTGCCAGCAGCGACGGTCCCGGGACTCAAGGCGAGCAGTACTTC. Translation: CASSDGPGTQGEQYF.

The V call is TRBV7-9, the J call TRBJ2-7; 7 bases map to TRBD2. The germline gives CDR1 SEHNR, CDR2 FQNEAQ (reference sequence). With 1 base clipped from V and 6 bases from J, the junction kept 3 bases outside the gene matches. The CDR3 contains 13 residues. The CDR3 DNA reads TGTGCCAGCAGCTTAGGACTAGCAGGCGAGCAGTACTTC. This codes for CASSLGLAGEQYF.

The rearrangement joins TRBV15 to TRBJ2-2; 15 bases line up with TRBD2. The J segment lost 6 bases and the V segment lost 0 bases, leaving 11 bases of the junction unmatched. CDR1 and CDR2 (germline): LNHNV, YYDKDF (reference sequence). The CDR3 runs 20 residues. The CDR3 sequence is CATSRDLAPGLAGGPGELFF. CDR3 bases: TGTGCCACCAGCAGAGATTTGGCCCCCGGACTAGCGGGAGGGCCCGGGGAGCTGTTTTTT. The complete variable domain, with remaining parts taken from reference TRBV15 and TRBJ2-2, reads DAMVIQNPRYQVTQFGKPVTLSCSQTLNHNVMYWYQQKSSQAPKLLFHYYDKDFNNEADTPDNFQSRRPNTSFCFLDIRSPGLGDTAMYLCATSRDLAPGLAGGPGELFFGEGSRLTVL.

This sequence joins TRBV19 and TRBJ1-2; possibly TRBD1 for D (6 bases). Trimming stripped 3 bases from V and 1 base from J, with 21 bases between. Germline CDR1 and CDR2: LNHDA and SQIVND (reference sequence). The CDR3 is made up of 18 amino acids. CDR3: CASSISLPTGSNNYGYTF. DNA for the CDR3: TGTGCCAGTAGTATCTCCCTACCTACAGGGAGCAATAACTATGGCTACACCTTC.

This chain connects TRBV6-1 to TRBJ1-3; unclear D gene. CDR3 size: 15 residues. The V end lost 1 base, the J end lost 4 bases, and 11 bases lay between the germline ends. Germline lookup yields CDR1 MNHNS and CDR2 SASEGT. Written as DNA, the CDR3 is TGTGCCAGCAGTGAAGGAGAGACGGGAGGAAACACCATATATTTT. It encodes CASSEGETGGNTIYF.

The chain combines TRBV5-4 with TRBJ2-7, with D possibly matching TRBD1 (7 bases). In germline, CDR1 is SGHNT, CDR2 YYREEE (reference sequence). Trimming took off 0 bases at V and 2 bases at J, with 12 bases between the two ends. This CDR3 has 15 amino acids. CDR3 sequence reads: CASSLAAGGTYEQYF. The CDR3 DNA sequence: TGTGCCAGCAGCTTGGCGGCAGGGGGGACCTACGAGCAGTACTTC.

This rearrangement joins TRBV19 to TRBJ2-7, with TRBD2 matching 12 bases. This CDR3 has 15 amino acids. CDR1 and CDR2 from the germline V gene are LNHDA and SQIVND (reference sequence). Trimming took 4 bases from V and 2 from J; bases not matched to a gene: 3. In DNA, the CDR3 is TGTGCCAGTAGTACATGGACTAGCGGGACCTACGAGCAGTACTTC. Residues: CASSTWTSGTYEQYF.

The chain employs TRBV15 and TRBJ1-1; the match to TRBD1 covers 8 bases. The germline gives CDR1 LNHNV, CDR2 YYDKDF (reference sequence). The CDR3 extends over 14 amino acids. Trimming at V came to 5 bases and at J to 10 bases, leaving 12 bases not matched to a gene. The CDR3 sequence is CATSLVRGRGVAFF. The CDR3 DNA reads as TGTGCCACCAGCTTAGTCAGGGGGCGCGGTGTAGCTTTCTTT.

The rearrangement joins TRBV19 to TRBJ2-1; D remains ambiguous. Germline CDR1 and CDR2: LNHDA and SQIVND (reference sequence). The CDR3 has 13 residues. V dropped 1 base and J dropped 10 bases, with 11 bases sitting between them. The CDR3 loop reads CASSIGRLAEQFF. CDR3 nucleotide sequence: TGTGCCAGTAGTATAGGGCGGCTGGCAGAGCAGTTCTTC.

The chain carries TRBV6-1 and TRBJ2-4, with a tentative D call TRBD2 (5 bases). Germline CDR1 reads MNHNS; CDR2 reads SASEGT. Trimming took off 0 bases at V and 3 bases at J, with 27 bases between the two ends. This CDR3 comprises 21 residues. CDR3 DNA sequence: TGTGCCAGCAGTGAAGCCCTTACTAGTTCCTTCCCCCGTATTGGCAAAAACATTCAGTACTTC. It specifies CASSEALTSSFPRIGKNIQYF.